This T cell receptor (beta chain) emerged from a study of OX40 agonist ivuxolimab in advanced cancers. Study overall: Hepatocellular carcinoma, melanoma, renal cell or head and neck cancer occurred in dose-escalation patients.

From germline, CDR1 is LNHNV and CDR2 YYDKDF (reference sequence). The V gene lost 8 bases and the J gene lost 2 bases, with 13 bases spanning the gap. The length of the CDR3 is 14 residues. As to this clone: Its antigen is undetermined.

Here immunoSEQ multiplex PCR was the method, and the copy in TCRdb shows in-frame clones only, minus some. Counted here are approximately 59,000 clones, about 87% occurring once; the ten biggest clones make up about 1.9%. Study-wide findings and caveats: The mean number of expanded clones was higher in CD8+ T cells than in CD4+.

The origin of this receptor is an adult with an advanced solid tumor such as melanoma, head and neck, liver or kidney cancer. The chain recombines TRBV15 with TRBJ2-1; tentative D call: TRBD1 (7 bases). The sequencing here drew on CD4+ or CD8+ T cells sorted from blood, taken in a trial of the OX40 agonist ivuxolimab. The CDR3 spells CATHQGEAYNEQFF. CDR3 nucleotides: TGTGCCACCCACCAGGGGGAGGCCTACAATGAGCAGTTCTTC. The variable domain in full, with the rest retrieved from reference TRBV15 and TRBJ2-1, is DAMVIQNPRYQVTQFGKPVTLSCSQTLNHNVMYWYQQKSSQAPKLLFHYYDKDFNNEADTPDNFQSRRPNTSFCFLDIRSPGLGDTAMYLCATHQGEAYNEQFFGPGTRLTVL.